These T cell receptor beta chains were read from a single sample in a study of OX40 agonist ivuxolimab in advanced cancers. The method was immunoSEQ multiplex PCR; TCRdb's version includes in-frame clones alone and lacks a portion of them. The table lists roughly 53,000 clones, approximately 93% of them singletons. The specimen was CD4+ or CD8+ T cells sorted from blood, collected in a trial of the OX40 agonist ivuxolimab. The receptors originated from an adult with an advanced solid tumor such as melanoma, head and neck, liver or kidney cancer. The CDR3 runs from the conserved cysteine through the conserved F or W. Fields, in order: clone size, V gene, D gene, J gene, CDR3 DNA, CDR3 protein. The D gene is left open where the match is weak. The size entry is marked missing in some rows and otherwise reads once, few, many or a size class.

clone_size: -
v_call: TRBV6-6
d_call: -
j_call: TRBJ2-2
cdr3_nt: TGTGCCACTTCCCATCCAGGGGCGCAGGGGGAGCTGTTTTTT
cdr3_aa: CATSHPGAQGELFF

clone_size: -
v_call: TRBV7-7
d_call: TRBD2
j_call: TRBJ2-1
cdr3_nt: TGTGCCAGCAGCCCGGGTGTTAGCGGGAGTCAAAGGAATGAGCAGTTCTTC
cdr3_aa: CASSPGVSGSQRNEQFF

clone_size: -
v_call: TRBV2
d_call: -
j_call: TRBJ1-3
cdr3_nt: TGTGCCAGCAGTTCGGACTTTTCTGGAAACACCATATATTTT
cdr3_aa: CASSSDFSGNTIYF

clone_size: -
v_call: TRBV4-1
d_call: -
j_call: TRBJ1-4
cdr3_nt: TGCGCCAGCAGCCAAGACAGGGGTAGCGAAAAACTGTTTTTT
cdr3_aa: CASSQDRGSEKLFF

clone_size: -
v_call: TRBV9
d_call: -
j_call: TRBJ2-5
cdr3_nt: TGTGCCAGCAGCGTCGCTTACGGGGGACGGAGTTTGGAGACCCAGTACTTC
cdr3_aa: CASSVAYGGRSLETQYF

clone_size: -
v_call: TRBV2
d_call: TRBD2
j_call: TRBJ2-2
cdr3_nt: TGTGCCAGCAGTGAGGGACTAGCGAACGCGAACACCGGGGAGCTGTTTTTT
cdr3_aa: CASSEGLANANTGELFF

clone_size: once
v_call: TRBV11-2
d_call: -
j_call: TRBJ2-3
cdr3_nt: TGTGCCAGCAGCTTATTTCTAGGGACAGATACGCAGTATTTT
cdr3_aa: CASSLFLGTDTQYF

clone_size: -
v_call: TRBV4-3
d_call: -
j_call: TRBJ2-6
cdr3_nt: TGCGCCAGCAGCCAAGATACGGGAACTGGGGCCAACGTCCTGACTTTC
cdr3_aa: CASSQDTGTGANVLTF

clone_size: -
v_call: TRBV6-5
d_call: -
j_call: TRBJ2-1
cdr3_nt: TGTGCCAGCAGTTTCGACGGGGATAGCTCCTACAATGAGCAGTTCTTC
cdr3_aa: CASSFDGDSSYNEQFF

clone_size: -
v_call: TRBV4-3
d_call: -
j_call: TRBJ2-7
cdr3_nt: TGCGCCAGCAGCCAAGATCGCGGCGGGATGTACGAGCAGTACTTC
cdr3_aa: CASSQDRGGMYEQYF

clone_size: -
v_call: TRBV7-9
d_call: TRBD2
j_call: TRBJ2-3
cdr3_nt: TGTGCCAGCAGCTCCCTAACTAGCGGGAGTGTCTATACGCAGTATTTT
cdr3_aa: CASSSLTSGSVYTQYF

clone_size: -
v_call: TRBV4-3
d_call: -
j_call: TRBJ2-1
cdr3_nt: TGCGCCAGCAGCCACCCAACGGGAATCACCGTTCCGAGCTCCTACAATGAGCAGTTCTTC
cdr3_aa: CASSHPTGITVPSSYNEQFF

clone_size: once
v_call: TRBV27
d_call: -
j_call: TRBJ2-6
cdr3_nt: TGTGCCAGCACCCCGACTGGGGCCAACGTCCTGACTTTC
cdr3_aa: CASTPTGANVLTF

clone_size: -
v_call: TRBV9
d_call: -
j_call: TRBJ2-3
cdr3_nt: TGTGCCAGCAGCGCACAGGGTTTAGGTGGGGCAGATACGCAGTATTTT
cdr3_aa: CASSAQGLGGADTQYF

clone_size: -
v_call: TRBV6-5
d_call: TRBD1
j_call: TRBJ1-5
cdr3_nt: TGTGCCAGCAGTCTAGGGGGCGCTCAGCCCCAGCATTTT
cdr3_aa: CASSLGGAQPQHF

clone_size: -
v_call: TRBV12-5
d_call: TRBD2
j_call: TRBJ2-7
cdr3_nt: TGTGCTAGTGATGGGACTAGCGGGAGGGGCGAGCAGTACTTC
cdr3_aa: CASDGTSGRGEQYF

clone_size: -
v_call: TRBV4-3
d_call: TRBD1
j_call: TRBJ1-2
cdr3_nt: TGCGCCAGCAGCCAAGCTGGACAGGCAGTCTATGGCTACACCTTC
cdr3_aa: CASSQAGQAVYGYTF